The next 10 T cell receptor beta chains were all read from a single sample in a study of blood T cell repertoires in COVID-19. Produced via immunoSEQ multiplex PCR; TCRdb's table is partial and in-frame only. Of roughly 150,000 clones listed, about 77% were seen once; the top ten hold about 15%. The sample comprised peripheral blood. The receptors originated from a woman aged 80 or over with acute or convalescent COVID-19.

With respect to this clone: A junction boundary mismatches the germline segment, possibly from a read error. The V gene is TRBV7-2, the J gene TRBJ2-1, with 8 bases identical to TRBD2. Germline V gene lookup returns CDR1 SGHTA and CDR2 FQGNSA. This CDR3 is built from 16 residues. The CDR3 sequence: CASSSTTAGAAGRIVF. Written as DNA, the CDR3 is TGTGCCAGCAGCTCTACTACAGCGGGAGCGGCGGGGAGGATCGTCTTC.

CDR3: CASSLGQGNTEAFF. In DNA form, the CDR3 reads TGTGCCAGCTCCCTCGGACAGGGGAACACTGAAGCTTTCTTT. The chain uses TRBV18 and TRBJ1-1; 8 positions match TRBD1. J lost 1 base, V lost 6 bases, and 4 bases had no gene match. There are 14 residues in the CDR3. CDR1 is KGHSH and CDR2 is LQKENI in the germline V gene.

This clone was seen only a few times. V is TRBV30 and J is TRBJ2-1, with unresolved D. The V gene's germline CDR1 is GTSNPN and CDR2 SVGIG (reference sequence). The CDR3 loop spans 14 amino acids. V gave up 4 bases and J gave up 6 bases, with 16 bases separating them. CDR3 loop: CAWKAAGSLNEQFF. The DNA of the CDR3 is TGTGCCTGGAAGGCGGCCGGGTCTCTCAATGAGCAGTTCTTC.

The chain carries TRBV7-3 and TRBJ1-2; 9 bases fit TRBD1. Trimming cost V 5 bases and J 2 bases; bases outside gene matches: 3. From germline, CDR1 is SGHTA and CDR2 FQGTGA. The CDR3 has 14 amino acids. CDR3 nucleotide sequence: TGTGCCAGCAGCCCGGGACAGGGCAACTATGGCTACACCTTC. Protein sequence: CASSPGQGNYGYTF.

V gene TRBV6-6 combines with J gene TRBJ1-5, with 9 bases aligning to TRBD1. The CDR3 length is 16 residues. The ends lost 5 bases at V and 3 bases at J; junction bases unmatched: 8. Germline V gene data show CDR1 as MNHNY and CDR2 as SVGAGI (reference sequence). CDR3 amino acids: CASSIGQGFVNQPQHF. In DNA, the CDR3 is TGTGCCAGCAGTATAGGACAGGGGTTTGTCAATCAGCCCCAGCATTTT.

The V and J genes are TRBV18 and TRBJ2-7, with 10 bases lining up with TRBD1. V gave up 5 bases and J gave up 3 bases; unmatched junction bases: 7. This CDR3 is 15 amino acids long. Germline CDR1 and CDR2: KGHSH and LQKENI. CDR3 protein: CASSGYGTGDYEQYF. The CDR3, as DNA: TGTGCCAGCTCAGGCTACGGGACAGGGGACTACGAGCAGTACTTC.

V is TRBV3-1 (or the pseudogene TRBV3-2) and J is TRBJ2-7; 11 nucleotides match TRBD2. Germline CDR1 is LGHDT and CDR2 is YNNKEL (reference sequence). The CDR3 sequence is 17 residues long. The J segment lost 4 bases and the V segment lost 1 base, leaving 9 bases of the junction unmatched. The chain's CDR3 is CASSQGSMRLAGYEQYF. CDR3 DNA sequence: TGTGCCAGCAGCCAAGGAAGCATGAGACTAGCGGGATACGAGCAGTACTTC.

The gene calls are TRBV6-5 and TRBJ1-1, with D possibly matching TRBD1 (5 bases). The V gene's germline CDR1 is MNHEY and CDR2 SVGAGI. The CDR3 consists of 15 residues. Deletions cut 0 bases from V and 0 bases from J, with 8 bases between. This CDR3 reads CASSYSGVMNTEAFF. The CDR3 DNA reads as TGTGCCAGCAGTTACTCAGGGGTGATGAACACTGAAGCTTTCTTT.

The chain employs TRBV3-1 (or the pseudogene TRBV3-2) and TRBJ2-7, with D unresolved. The CDR3 is 13 amino acids. Per germline, CDR1 LGHDT and CDR2 YNNKEL (reference sequence). V was trimmed by 2 bases and J by 2 bases, leaving 7 bases between them. In nucleotides, the CDR3 is TGTGCCAGCAGCCAACTGGGCACCTACGAGCAGTACTTC. Amino acid sequence: CASSQLGTYEQYF.

The rearrangement uses TRBV11-2 and TRBJ2-4; 9 nucleotides align to TRBD1. J gave up 4 bases and V 5 bases, and 6 bases lay outside the gene matches. Germline V CDR1 and CDR2: SGHAT, FQNNGV. This CDR3 spans 15 amino acids. CDR3 region: CASSLLGTGKNIQYF. The DNA of the CDR3 is TGTGCCAGCAGCCTCCTCGGGACAGGGAAAAACATTCAGTACTTC.